Below, 23 T cell receptor beta chains from the same sample are listed, as sequenced in a study of cytomegalovirus exposure and HLA in healthy donors (dated by TCRdb to about 2017). The protocol used for the library was the immunoSEQ multiplex PCR assay. For the multiplex PCR, a mixture combining 60 forward primers for TCR Vbeta segments and 13 reverse primers for TCR Jbeta segments was used. Imported from immuneACCESS, the table was reduced by TCRdb to in-frame sequences with V and J called. These copies leave out some clones; in studies compared against another copy, an unresolved V gene accounts for under half, and the cause of the remainder is not known. The sample records 180,000 or so clones, 80% of which are singletons. The top ten hold 4.5% of the sample. Sequenced input: PBMCs. The receptors were gathered from a woman between 45 and 65 years old in good health and CMV-seropositive.

J is TRBJ1-3 and V is TRBV7-2, with D unclear. The CDR3 is 15 amino acids. Germline V gene sequence: CDR1 SGHTA, CDR2 FQGNSA. Trimming cost V 4 bases and J 4 bases, with 14 bases left between them. CDR3 sequence reads: CASSSRHLGGNTIYF. CDR3 coding DNA: TGTGCCAGCAGCTCAAGGCATCTCGGGGGAAACACCATATATTTT. Using reference TRBV7-2 and TRBJ1-3 for the parts outside the CDR3, the full variable domain is GAGVSQSPSNKVTEKGKDVELRCDPISGHTALYWYRQSLGQGLEFLIYFQGNSAPDKSGLPSDRFSAERTGGSVSTLTIQRTQQEDSAVYLCASSSRHLGGNTIYFGEGSWLTVV.

The rearrangement joins TRBV28 to TRBJ2-7; D is possibly TRBD2 (7 bases). With 7 bases removed from V and 2 bases from J, the gap between germline ends came to 18 bases. Germline V gene sequence: CDR1 MDHEN, CDR2 SYDVKM. The CDR3 has 15 residues. The chain's CDR3 is CASIPAGAATYEQYF. CDR3 nucleotides: TGTGCCAGCATCCCTGCGGGGGCAGCTACCTACGAGCAGTACTTC.

This clone appeared a few times. This CDR3 is CASSFARGQAFF. The CDR3 DNA follows: TGTGCCAGCAGCTTTGCCAGGGGGCAGGCTTTCTTT. The chain employs TRBV5-4 and TRBJ1-1, with 8 bases identical to TRBD1. The CDR3 has 12 residues. Trimming cost V 2 bases and J 11 bases; bases outside gene matches: 5. Germline V CDR1 and CDR2: SGHNT, YYREEE (reference sequence).

This rearrangement joins TRBV25-1 to TRBJ1-3, with a possible D match to TRBD1 (5 bases). The germline V gene encodes CDR1 MGHDK and CDR2 SYGVNS. This CDR3 comprises 14 residues. V gave up 1 base and J gave up 4 bases, with 8 bases separating them. The CDR3 nucleotides read TGTGCCAGCAGTGAATGGGGCGTAGGAAACACCATATATTTT. This encodes CASSEWGVGNTIYF.

The chain is built from TRBV13 and TRBJ2-5; 7 bases are shared with TRBD2. Germline CDR1 reads PRHDT; CDR2 reads FYEKMQ (reference sequence). V was clipped by 2 bases and J by 4 bases; unmatched bases: 7. The CDR3 contains 15 residues. The CDR3 sequence: CASSLWRGIGETQYF. CDR3 DNA sequence: TGTGCCAGCAGCTTATGGCGGGGGATTGGAGAGACCCAGTACTTC.

The V gene is TRBV4-1, the J gene TRBJ2-7, with no clear D. The germline V and J ends were trimmed by 1 base and 5 bases, with 9 bases remaining between them. The CDR3 is 13 residues long. Germline V lookup: CDR1 MGHRA, CDR2 YSYEKL. CDR3 amino acids: CASSQVSLHEQYF. CDR3 bases: TGCGCCAGCAGCCAAGTATCTCTCCACGAGCAGTACTTC.

The rearrangement joins TRBV5-1 to TRBJ2-4; 12 nucleotides line up with TRBD1. The CDR3 is 18 amino acids. V dropped 3 bases and J dropped 1; count of bases not matched to a gene: 8. Germline values: CDR1 SGHRS, CDR2 YFSETQ. The CDR3, as DNA: TGCGCCAGCAGCTCGGGACAGGGGGCTGGGGTTGCCAAAAACATTCAGTACTTC. Its translation is CASSSGQGAGVAKNIQYF.

This clone came up a few times. This same CDR3 is encoded by further DNA sequences in the sample. The chain carries TRBV7-2 and TRBJ2-3, with 8 bases aligning to TRBD2. Germline assignment: CDR1 SGHTA and CDR2 FQGNSA. Unmatched junction bases numbered 7, after V lost 4 bases and J lost 1 base. This CDR3 has 16 amino acids. CDR3 in DNA: TGTGCCAGCAGCTACCTAAGCGGGGGTCGCACAGATACGCAGTATTTT. Amino acid sequence: CASSYLSGGRTDTQYF.

This chain connects TRBV7-2 to TRBJ1-2; D is possibly TRBD1 (6 bases). The CDR3 is made up of 14 amino acids. V was clipped by 5 bases and J by 6 bases, with 16 bases between them. Germline V lookup: CDR1 SGHTA, CDR2 FQGNSA. The CDR3 DNA follows: TGTGCCAGCAGCAAACGGACAGACGTGAATGGCTACACCTTC. Translating gives CASSKRTDVNGYTF.

The chain employs TRBV5-3 and TRBJ1-1; 9 nucleotides agree with TRBD1. TRBV5-3 is classed as an ORF, of uncertain function. J lost 10 bases, V lost 0 bases, and 7 bases had no gene match. The CDR3 is 14 residues long. CDR3 amino acids: CARSLGTGVGRAFF. The CDR3 DNA sequence: TGTGCCAGAAGCTTGGGGACAGGGGTTGGGAGAGCTTTCTTT.

V is TRBV9 and J is TRBJ2-6, with 7 bases matching TRBD2. Trimming cost V 1 base and J 2 bases; bases outside gene matches: 0. CDR1 SGDLS and CDR2 YYNGEE come from the germline V gene. The CDR3 is 15 residues long. CDR3 protein: CASSVSGTGANVLTF. CDR3 nucleotides: TGTGCCAGCAGCGTAAGCGGGACTGGGGCCAACGTCCTGACTTTC.

This clone was observed a single time. The chain links TRBV19 to TRBJ1-5; D may be TRBD1 (6 bases). CDR3 length: 17 amino acids. Germline V gene lookup returns CDR1 LNHDA and CDR2 SQIVND (reference sequence). V was cut by 9 bases and J by 0 bases, with 21 bases left in between. CDR3 nucleotide sequence: TGTGCCAGCGTAAGGGGGACCGGATCGGATAGCAATCAGCCCCAGCATTTT. It codes for CASVRGTGSDSNQPQHF.

The gene calls are TRBV7-3 and TRBJ2-5, with 8 positions matching TRBD2. This CDR3 spans 15 amino acids. The ends lost 5 bases at V and 4 bases at J; junction bases unmatched: 9. Germline V gives CDR1 SGHTA, CDR2 FQGTGA. The CDR3 loop is CASSLSGGISETQYF. CDR3 nucleotide sequence: TGTGCCAGCAGCCTTTCGGGAGGGATTTCAGAGACCCAGTACTTC.

This chain joins TRBV7-9 and TRBJ2-2; possibly TRBD2 for D (6 bases). This CDR3 spans 15 amino acids. Germline CDR1 reads SEHNR; CDR2 reads FQNEAQ (reference sequence). Trimming took 3 bases from V and 4 from J, leaving 12 bases between them. The CDR3 reads CASSFGWGGTGELFF. In DNA, the CDR3 is TGTGCCAGCAGCTTCGGTTGGGGAGGCACCGGGGAGCTGTTTTTT. The whole variable domain, filled in from reference TRBV7-9 and TRBJ2-2, reads DTGVSQNPRHKITKRGQNVTFRCDPISEHNRLYWYRQTLGQGPEFLTYFQNEAQLEKSRLLSDRFSAERPKGSFSTLEIQRTEQGDSAMYLCASSFGWGGTGELFFGEGSRLTVL.

This rearrangement joins TRBV5-1 to TRBJ2-7; 7 positions match TRBD2. Germline-derived CDR1 and CDR2 are SGHRS and YFSETQ. The CDR3 is made up of 15 amino acids. V lost 1 base to trimming and J lost 3 bases; unmatched junction nucleotides: 7. The CDR3 protein is CASSLNRLASYEQYF. In DNA, the CDR3 is TGCGCCAGCAGCTTGAATCGACTAGCAAGCTACGAGCAGTACTTC.

The V and J genes are TRBV5-8 and TRBJ1-1, with a tentative D call TRBD1 (6 bases). Trimming left V 2 bases short and J 1 base short, with 9 bases between. Germline CDR1 reads SGHTS; CDR2 reads YDEGEE. This CDR3 is 14 amino acids long. The CDR3 is CASSFAGANTEAFF. Here the CDR3 DNA reads TGTGCCAGCAGCTTCGCAGGGGCGAACACTGAAGCTTTCTTT.

The rearrangement links TRBV11-2 to TRBJ2-7; TRBD1 matches at 9 bases. Trimming took 5 bases from V and 6 from J; bases not matched to a gene: 11. The germline V gene encodes CDR1 SGHAT and CDR2 FQNNGV. The CDR3 covers 15 residues. The CDR3 spells CASSGTGGSGSEQYF. CDR3 DNA: TGTGCCAGCAGCGGAACAGGGGGCTCAGGATCCGAGCAGTACTTC.

The V call is TRBV7-2, the J call TRBJ2-1; 10 positions agree with TRBD2. Germline CDR1 and CDR2: SGHTA and FQGNSA. The CDR3 totals 14 residues. V shed 5 bases and J 13 bases; nucleotides not matched to a gene: 11. CDR3 sequence reads: CASSNQLAGVGQFF. The CDR3 DNA is TGTGCCAGCAGCAACCAGCTAGCGGGAGTCGGTCAGTTCTTC. The whole variable domain, filled in from reference TRBV7-2 and TRBJ2-1, reads GAGVSQSPSNKVTEKGKDVELRCDPISGHTALYWYRQSLGQGLEFLIYFQGNSAPDKSGLPSDRFSAERTGGSVSTLTIQRTQQEDSAVYLCASSNQLAGVGQFFGPGTRLTVL.

In this sample, this clone turned up a few times. The DNA for the CDR3 is TGCGCCAGCAGCGGAACCGGGACTAGCGGTAACATTCAGTACTTC. Amino acids: CASSGTGTSGNIQYF. The chain is built from TRBV5-1 and TRBJ2-4, with TRBD2 identical over 11 bases. The length of the CDR3 is 15 residues. The germline CDR1 and CDR2 sequences are SGHRS and YFSETQ. J gave up 7 bases and V 4 bases, and 7 bases lay outside the gene matches.

This chain connects TRBV5-1 to TRBJ2-7; D perhaps matches TRBD1 (5 bases). This CDR3 contains 14 residues. Germline V gives CDR1 SGHRS, CDR2 YFSETQ. The germline V and J ends were trimmed by 0 bases and 10 bases, with 17 bases remaining between them. The CDR3 DNA sequence: TGCGCCAGCAGCTTGGAAGCAGGGTTGGAATCCCAGTACTTC. This codes for CASSLEAGLESQYF.

The chain employs TRBV15 and TRBJ2-1; 10 bases are a match to TRBD2. CDR3 length: 15 residues. Trimming cost V 8 bases and J 9 bases; bases outside gene matches: 13. CDR1 is LNHNV and CDR2 is YYDKDF in the germline V gene (reference sequence). For the CDR3, the DNA is TGTGCCACCGCGCGAGGGACTAGCGTTATAGGTGAGCAGTTCTTC. Its protein product is CATARGTSVIGEQFF.

J is TRBJ1-1 and V is TRBV27, with 10 bases fitting TRBD1. The CDR3 runs 16 residues. Germline-derived CDR1 and CDR2 are MNHEY and SMNVEV (reference sequence). V lost 9 bases to trimming and J lost 5 bases; unmatched junction nucleotides: 15. The DNA for the CDR3 is TGTGCCAGTAGGGACAGGGGAATCTTCTCGCTGACTGAAGCTTTCTTT. It encodes CASRDRGIFSLTEAFF.

This clone was observed a single time. V gene TRBV7-2 combines with J gene TRBJ2-7; D possibly corresponds to TRBD1 (7 bases). With 1 base removed from V and 2 bases from J, the gap between germline ends came to 12 bases. Germline loops: CDR1 SGHTA, CDR2 FQGNSA. The CDR3 has 15 residues. CDR3 nucleotides: TGTGCCAGCAGCTTAGGGCCAGGGGGGCCCTACGAGCAGTACTTC. Protein sequence: CASSLGPGGPYEQYF.